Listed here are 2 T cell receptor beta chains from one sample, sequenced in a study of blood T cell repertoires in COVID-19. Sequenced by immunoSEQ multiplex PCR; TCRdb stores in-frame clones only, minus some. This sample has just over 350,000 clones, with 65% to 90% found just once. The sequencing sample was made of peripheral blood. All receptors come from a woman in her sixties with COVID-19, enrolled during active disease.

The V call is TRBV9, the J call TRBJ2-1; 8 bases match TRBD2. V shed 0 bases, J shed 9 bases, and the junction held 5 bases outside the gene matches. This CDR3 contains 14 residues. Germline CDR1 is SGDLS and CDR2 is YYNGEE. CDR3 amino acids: CASSVVQRESEQFF. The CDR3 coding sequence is TGTGCCAGCAGCGTAGTCCAGCGGGAGAGTGAGCAGTTCTTC. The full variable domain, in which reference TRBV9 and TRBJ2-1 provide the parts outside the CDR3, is DSGVTQTPKHLITATGQRVTLRCSPRSGDLSVYWYQQSLDQGLQFLIQYYNGEERAKGNILERFSAQQFPDLHSELNLSSLELGDSALYFCASSVVQRESEQFFGPGTRLTVL.

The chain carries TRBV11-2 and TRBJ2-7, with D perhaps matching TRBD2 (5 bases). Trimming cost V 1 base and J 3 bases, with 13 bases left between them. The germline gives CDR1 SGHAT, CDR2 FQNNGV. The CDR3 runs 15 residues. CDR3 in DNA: TGTGCCAGCAGCTTAGCATTCGGGGATCGCTACGAGCAGTACTTC. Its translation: CASSLAFGDRYEQYF.